This is a list of T cell receptor beta chains from one sample in a study of patients and donors after allogeneic stem cell transplantation. MiXCR, applied by TCRdb to the RT-PCR reads, yields one record per CDR3 protein. The data contain about 400,000 distinct CDR3 sequences, 15% to 20% of them seen just once; the ten biggest clones take up roughly 7%. Sequencing input: blood, either unsorted or a sorted T cell fraction (not recorded which). The source is a human donor who was either an allogeneic HSCT recipient or a stem cell or donor lymphocyte infusion donor (not recorded which). It is not recorded whose cells these are; they may come from a transplant donor. The CDR3 runs from the conserved cysteine through the conserved F or W. The D gene is left open where the match is weak. Not every row has a clone size; where given, it reads once, few, many or a size class.

clone_size | j_call | cdr3_length | d_call | v_call | cdr3_nt | cdr3_aa
few | TRBJ2-7 | 16 | NA | TRBV12-5 | TGTGCTAGTGGTTTGGTACATAGGAACAGATCCTACGAGCAGTACTTC | CASGLVHRNRSYEQYF
NA | TRBJ1-6 | 16 | NA | TRBV20-1 | TGCAGTGCTAGAGATGGGGCAGGGAGGTTTAATTCACCCCTCCACTTT | CSARDGAGRFNSPLHF
many | TRBJ2-1 | 16 | NA | TRBV7-9 | TGTGCCAGCAGCTTAGGGGGATGGGAACCTCACAATGAGCAGTTCTTC | CASSLGGWEPHNEQFF
NA | TRBJ1-5 | 15 | NA | TRBV12-3/TRBV12-4 | TGTGCCAGCAGTTTTGCGAACTTCCCGAATCAGCCCCAGCATTTT | CASSFANFPNQPQHF
NA | TRBJ2-1 | 14 | NA | TRBV4-2 | TGTGCCAGCAGCCAAGAAACTTCCTACAATGAGCAGTTCTTC | CASSQETSYNEQFF
few | TRBJ1-2 | 15 | NA | TRBV28 | TGTGCCAGCAGTTTTCCCGCCGACGGATTCTATGGCTACACCTTC | CASSFPADGFYGYTF
few | TRBJ2-1 | 14 | NA | TRBV11-3 | TGTGCCAGCAGCTTTGGCGGGGACTACAATGAGCAGTTCTTC | CASSFGGDYNEQFF
NA | TRBJ1-2 | 15 | NA | TRBV6-5 | TGTGCCAGCAGTTACGCCGTTCCCGGGCCCTATGGCTACACCTTC | CASSYAVPGPYGYTF
NA | TRBJ2-1 | 12 | NA | TRBV2 | TGTGCCAGCAAGGTCACTGGGAACCCAAGATTCTTC | CASKVTGNPRFF
NA | TRBJ2-5 | 16 | NA | TRBV6-1 | TGTGCCAGCAGTGACCTTCCTCGGACGGGCCAAGAGACCCAGTACTTC | CASSDLPRTGQETQYF
few | TRBJ1-5 | 16 | TRBD1 | TRBV20-1 | TGCAGTGCCGCTCCTCGGGACAGGGGTGGCAATCAGCCCCAGCATTTT | CSAAPRDRGGNQPQHF
few | TRBJ1-2 | 15 | TRBD1 | TRBV11-2 | TGTGCCAGCAGCTTACCGTGGACAGGGAATTATGGCTACACCTTC | CASSLPWTGNYGYTF
NA | TRBJ2-2 | 15 | TRBD1 | TRBV10-3 | TGTGCCATCAGTAGGACAGGGGGGAACACCGGGGAGCTGTTTTTT | CAISRTGGNTGELFF
few | TRBJ2-5 | 15 | TRBD2 | TRBV4-1 | TGCGCCAGCAGCAGGACTAGCGGGGGGGCAGAGACCCAGTACTTC | CASSRTSGGAETQYF
NA | TRBJ2-1 | 14 | TRBD2 | TRBV15 | TGTGCCACCCTGCGACTAGCAAGCCCCCATGAGCAGTTCTTC | CATLRLASPHEQFF
NA | TRBJ2-2 | 16 | TRBD2 | TRBV30 | TGTGCCTGGAGTAGGGGACTAGCGGCGAACACCGGGGAGCTGTTTTTT | CAWSRGLAANTGELFF
few | TRBJ1-6 | 15 | NA | TRBV4-1 | TGCGCCAGCAGCCACAGCAGGGGTGAGGGTTCACCCCTCCACTTT | CASSHSRGEGSPLHF
few | TRBJ1-1 | 14 | TRBD1 | TRBV7-9 | TGTGCCAGCACCGGGACAGGGATGAACACTGAAGCTTTCTTT | CASTGTGMNTEAFF
NA | TRBJ2-7 | 15 | TRBD2 | TRBV6-5 | TGTGCCAGCAGTTACACTAGCGGGGGGGTAGTCGAGCAGTACTTC | CASSYTSGGVVEQYF
NA | TRBJ2-1 | 15 | TRBD1 | TRBV11-2 | TGTGCCAGCAGTCAAACAGGGGGCTTTTACAATGAGCAGTTCTTC | CASSQTGGFYNEQFF
NA | TRBJ1-2 | 16 | NA | TRBV10-3 | TGTGCCATCAAGGCTCCGACCTCTCGGGAGAACTATGGCTACACCTTC | CAIKAPTSRENYGYTF
NA | TRBJ2-5 | 14 | TRBD1 | TRBV15 | TGTGCCACCAGCAGACAGGGGGCTTTGGAGACCCAGTACTTC | CATSRQGALETQYF
NA | TRBJ2-5 | 15 | NA | TRBV7-7 | TGTGCCAGCAGCTTACTCAGGGGCACCCAAGAGACCCAGTACTTC | CASSLLRGTQETQYF
many | TRBJ1-5 | 18 | TRBD1 | TRBV3-1 | TGTGCCAGCAGCCAAGGCCTAGACAGGGGCGCTAGCAATCAGCCCCAGCATTTT | CASSQGLDRGASNQPQHF
NA | TRBJ2-7 | 15 | NA | TRBV5-1 | TGCGCCAGCAGCCCCGACTTGTCTGCATCCTACGAGCAGTACTTC | CASSPDLSASYEQYF
few | TRBJ2-5 | 16 | NA | TRBV18 | TGTGCCAGCTCACCACCGGCGATAGCTTCACAAGAGACCCAGTACTTC | CASSPPAIASQETQYF
NA | TRBJ2-1 | 14 | TRBD1 | TRBV7-9 | TGTGCCAGCAGCTTAGTCGGACAGGTCAATGAGCAGTTCTTC | CASSLVGQVNEQFF
few | TRBJ2-7 | 16 | NA | TRBV5-1 | TGCGCCAGCAGCTTGGCGTCCCTAGCGTTCTCCTACGAGCAGTACTTC | CASSLASLAFSYEQYF
NA | TRBJ2-1 | 14 | TRBD2 | TRBV20-1 | TGCAGTGCCGCCGGGACTAGCGGACGAAATGAGCAGTTCTTC | CSAAGTSGRNEQFF
NA | TRBJ2-3 | 18 | TRBD2 | TRBV6-1 | TGTGCCAGCAGGGGACTAGCGGGAGCTCTTCTTTTCACAGATACGCAGTATTTT | CASRGLAGALLFTDTQYF
few | TRBJ1-2 | 14 | NA | TRBV7-9 | TGTGCCAGCAGCTCCGCGGGCAGGGTTGGTGGCTACACCTTC | CASSSAGRVGGYTF
NA | TRBJ2-5 | 12 | NA | TRBV24-1 | TGTGCCACCAGTGATTTTACGGAGACCCAGTACTTC | CATSDFTETQYF
many | TRBJ2-7 | 14 | NA | TRBV18 | TGTGCCAGCTCACCCCAAGTGGGGGTAGGTGAGCAGTACTTC | CASSPQVGVGEQYF